One and the same sample provided the 24 T cell receptor beta chains below, sequenced in a study of identical twins. TCRdb called the 5' RACE reads again in MiXCR, with one record for every CDR3 protein. There are roughly 1,500,000 distinct CDR3 sequences in the sample; about 32% occur only once, and 0.25% to 0.3% lies in the top ten. Sequencing used cord blood. Source of these receptors: a newborn girl in good health.

The table lists this clonotype with a few counts. The chain combines TRBV5-1 with TRBJ2-2; 7 bases are shared with TRBD1. The germline gives CDR1 SGHRS, CDR2 YFSETQ. Trimming at V came to 0 bases and at J to 1 base, leaving 6 bases not matched to a gene. The CDR3 totals 17 residues. Written as DNA, the CDR3 is TGCGCCAGCAGCTTGGCGGTTAGGACAGGGAACACCGGGGAGCTGTTTTTT. Its protein product is CASSLAVRTGNTGELFF.

The genes are TRBV11-2 and TRBJ2-1, with D hard to call. In germline, CDR1 is SGHAT, CDR2 FQNNGV. The CDR3 has 15 residues. Deletions cut 3 bases from V and 0 bases from J, with 9 bases between. Here the CDR3 reads CASSFEVNSYNEQFF. CDR3 in DNA: TGTGCCAGCAGCTTCGAAGTCAACTCCTACAATGAGCAGTTCTTC.

The rearrangement uses TRBV28 and TRBJ1-5; maybe TRBD1 (5 bases). The germline V gene encodes CDR1 MDHEN and CDR2 SYDVKM. CDR3 length: 16 residues. The V end lost 5 bases, the J end lost 5 bases, and 19 bases lay between the germline ends. CDR3 amino acids: CASSPGGRGWDQPQHF. CDR3 bases: TGTGCCAGCAGTCCCGGCGGGAGGGGCTGGGATCAGCCCCAGCATTTT.

This clonotype was picked up a small number of times. J is TRBJ2-7 and V is TRBV12-3 or TRBV12-4, with 7 bases fitting TRBD2. The CDR3 has 15 amino acids. The junction had 6 bases not matched to a gene; V was cut back by 2 bases and J by 2 bases. CDR3 region: CASSLRAGDAYEQYF. The CDR3 bases are TGTGCCAGCAGTTTAAGGGCGGGGGACGCCTACGAGCAGTACTTC.

This clonotype was counted only a few times. The chain employs TRBV13 and TRBJ2-7, with 8 bases lining up with TRBD2. The germline V gene encodes CDR1 PRHDT and CDR2 FYEKMQ (reference sequence). V lost 1 base and J lost 3; bases outside the gene matches: 2. The CDR3 spans 14 residues. CDR3: CASSLASGYYEQYF. The CDR3 nucleotides are TGTGCCAGCAGCTTAGCTAGCGGGTACTACGAGCAGTACTTC.

This chain connects TRBV20-1 to TRBJ1-1; no firm D call. Per the germline V gene, CDR1 is DFQATT and CDR2 is SNEGSKA (reference sequence). The germline V and J ends were trimmed by 0 bases and 4 bases, with 12 bases remaining between them. The CDR3 consists of 14 residues. The CDR3, as DNA: TGCAGTGCTAGAGATTTCCCCTGGTCCACTGAAGCTTTCTTT. It specifies CSARDFPWSTEAFF.

This clonotype came up many times. The J gene is TRBJ2-3, the V gene TRBV4-1; a possible D gene is TRBD2 (5 bases). The germline gives CDR1 MGHRA, CDR2 YSYEKL. This CDR3 region has 15 residues. V was pared by 1 base and J by 5 bases, with 13 bases between. DNA for the CDR3: TGCGCCAGCAGCCAAGTCGGGCTAGCAGGAGATACGCAGTATTTT. Translation: CASSQVGLAGDTQYF.

This clonotype was seen only a few times. The V and J genes are TRBV20-1 and TRBJ2-5; 9 nucleotides agree with TRBD1. Germline V gene lookup returns CDR1 DFQATT and CDR2 SNEGSKA (reference sequence). V dropped 3 bases and J dropped 3; count of bases not matched to a gene: 14. This CDR3 contains 17 residues. CDR3 amino acids: CSASREPWTGAKETQYF. CDR3 DNA sequence: TGCAGTGCTAGTAGAGAGCCCTGGACAGGGGCTAAAGAGACCCAGTACTTC.

This clonotype was observed a handful of times. The chain employs TRBV20-1 and TRBJ2-3; perhaps TRBD2 as D (5 bases). This CDR3 is 12 amino acids long. V lost 5 bases, J lost 8 bases, and 14 bases lay in between. Germline-derived CDR1 and CDR2 are DFQATT and SNEGSKA (reference sequence). CDR3 nucleotide sequence: TGCAGTGCTCCCCCCAGAGGGAGTACGCAGTATTTT. Translating gives CSAPPRGSTQYF.

This sequence joins TRBV24-1 and TRBJ2-7, with D perhaps TRBD1 (6 bases). The ends were cut back, 2 bases at V and 0 bases at J, with 10 bases in the middle. The CDR3 is 15 amino acids. The germline CDR1 and CDR2 sequences are KGHDR and SFDVKD. The CDR3 nucleotides read TGTGCCACCAGTGATTCCGGGACAACCTCCTACGAGCAGTACTTC. This gives the protein CATSDSGTTSYEQYF.

This chain connects TRBV2 to TRBJ1-6; 8 nucleotides line up with TRBD1. J gave up 9 bases and V 6 bases, and 13 bases lay outside the gene matches. The CDR3 sequence is 16 residues long. CDR1 and CDR2 (germline): SNHLY, FYNNEI. This chain's CDR3 is CASSATGGEYGSPLHF. The CDR3, as DNA: TGTGCCAGCAGCGCTACAGGGGGAGAATATGGTTCACCCCTCCACTTT.

As regards this clonotype: One end of the junction varies from germline; a read error may be responsible. The V gene is TRBV20-1, the J gene TRBJ2-1, with TRBD2 matching over 8 bases. The CDR3 spans 15 residues. CDR1 is DFQATT, CDR2 SNEGSKA, per germline (reference sequence). The CDR3 DNA follows: TGCAGTGCTCCGGGAGGGAATGGGGCTTACAATGAGCTGTTCTTC. This codes for CSAPGGNGAYNELFF.

A word on this clonotype: Possible read error: a much larger clone is one base away. The chain links TRBV10-3 to TRBJ2-1; 11 bases match TRBD2. The J call may be mistaken, given a closer DNA end match to TRBJ2-7. CDR1 is ENHRY, CDR2 SYGVKD, per germline. The CDR3 is 19 residues long. Here the CDR3 reads CAISESGVRLAGRDNEQYF. In DNA form, the CDR3 reads TGTGCCATCAGTGAGTCGGGGGTGAGACTAGCGGGAAGGGACAATGAGCAGTACTTC.

CDR3 residues: CSASRMGQNYEQYF. In nucleotides, the CDR3 is TGCAGTGCTAGTAGGATGGGACAGAACTACGAGCAGTACTTC. This chain connects TRBV20-1 to TRBJ2-7, with 7 bases lining up with TRBD1. J gave up 3 bases and V 3 bases, and 8 bases lay outside the gene matches. The germline V gene has CDR1 DFQATT and CDR2 SNEGSKA (reference sequence). The CDR3 runs to 14 residues.

In its sample, this clonotype was seen a few times. The chain is built from TRBV20-1 and TRBJ2-4; D is tentatively TRBD1 or TRBD2 (5 bases each). The CDR3 runs 14 residues. The V and J ends lost 4 bases and 2 bases respectively, with 12 bases between them. CDR1 DFQATT and CDR2 SNEGSKA come from the germline V gene (reference sequence). Written as DNA, the CDR3 is TGCAGTGCTACCGAGGGGCGGACCAAAAACATTCAGTACTTC. This gives the protein CSATEGRTKNIQYF.

This clonotype was recorded once. The rearrangement joins TRBV3-1 to TRBJ2-1; 8 bases are a match to TRBD2. The germline CDR1 and CDR2 sequences are LGHDT and YNNKEL (reference sequence). The CDR3 has 16 amino acids. V lost 4 bases, J lost 4 bases, and 9 bases stayed unmatched. The CDR3: CASSPGRAGGYNEQFF. The CDR3 DNA follows: TGTGCCAGCAGCCCAGGTAGGGCGGGGGGTTACAATGAGCAGTTCTTC.

There are a few counts of this clonotype. The rearrangement links TRBV6-6 to TRBJ1-4; possibly TRBD1 for D (5 bases). Germline V gives CDR1 MNHNY, CDR2 SVGAGI (reference sequence). The CDR3 runs to 14 residues. V dropped 4 bases and J dropped 8 bases, with 14 bases sitting between them. The CDR3 coding sequence is TGTGCCAGCAGTTTCGTCGGGGCAGGGGAAAAACTGTTTTTT. This gives the protein CASSFVGAGEKLFF.

This clonotype turned up a few times. The chain recombines TRBV7-2 with TRBJ2-3; 14 nucleotides align to TRBD2. The germline CDR1 and CDR2 sequences are SGHTA and FQGNSA. After removal of 4 bases from V and 6 bases from J, the junction contained 6 bases not matched to a gene. CDR3 length equals 16 residues. The CDR3 reads CASSWPGLAGVDTQYF. The CDR3 region has the DNA TGTGCCAGCAGCTGGCCGGGACTAGCGGGGGTGGATACGCAGTATTTT.

In this sample, this clonotype turned up many times. The J gene is TRBJ2-4, the V gene TRBV6-6; D gene uncertain. V shed 5 bases and J shed 6 bases, with 8 bases lying between them. From germline, CDR1 is MNHNY and CDR2 SVGAGI (reference sequence). The CDR3 length is 12 residues. The chain's CDR3 is CASSPPPNIQYF. CDR3 bases: TGTGCCAGCAGTCCCCCGCCAAACATTCAGTACTTC.

This clonotype was found a few times. The chain recombines TRBV12-5 with TRBJ2-1; 13 nucleotides match TRBD2. After removal of 6 bases from V and 4 bases from J, the junction contained 3 bases not matched to a gene. CDR3 length: 15 residues. CDR1 is LGHNT, CDR2 FRNRAP, per germline. The CDR3 spells CASGQGLAGYNEQFF. CDR3 DNA sequence: TGTGCTAGTGGCCAGGGACTAGCGGGGTACAATGAGCAGTTCTTC.

V gene TRBV20-1 combines with J gene TRBJ1-1; 9 bases are a match to TRBD1. The CDR3 length is 14 residues. The germline V gene encodes CDR1 DFQATT and CDR2 SNEGSKA (reference sequence). V dropped 5 bases and J dropped 4; count of bases not matched to a gene: 8. The CDR3 nucleotides read TGCAGTGCTGCAGACAGGGGGGTAGGCACTGAAGCTTTCTTT. Residues: CSAADRGVGTEAFF.

The chain links TRBV7-2 to TRBJ2-2; tentatively, D is TRBD2 (5 bases). Between the trimmed V and J ends, which lost 2 bases and 1 base, there was a span of 11 bases. Germline CDR1 SGHTA, CDR2 FQGNSA. The CDR3 extends over 16 amino acids. The CDR3 bases are TGTGCCAGCAGCTTACGGGGTAGCGTGAACACCGGGGAGCTGTTTTTT. This gives the protein CASSLRGSVNTGELFF.

The CDR3 here is CASSQPLAGVSTDTQYF. In DNA form, the CDR3 reads TGCGCCAGCAGCCAGCCCCTAGCGGGAGTGTCCACAGATACGCAGTATTTT. The chain uses TRBV4-1 and TRBJ2-3, with TRBD2 identical over 10 bases. Trimming at V came to 3 bases and at J to 2 bases, leaving 8 bases not matched to a gene. Germline V gives CDR1 MGHRA, CDR2 YSYEKL. The CDR3 runs 17 residues.

The chain joins TRBV28 to TRBJ1-2; perhaps TRBD1 as D (5 bases). With 8 bases removed from V and 4 bases from J, the gap between germline ends came to 17 bases. The CDR3 extends over 14 amino acids. Germline V gene lookup returns CDR1 MDHEN and CDR2 SYDVKM. The CDR3 spells CASRPGRAGYGYTF. Written as DNA, the CDR3 is TGTGCCAGCCGCCCCGGCAGGGCTGGCTATGGCTACACCTTC.